One and the same sample provided the 28 T cell receptor beta chains below, sequenced in a study of OX40 agonist ivuxolimab in advanced cancers. Libraries were prepared by immunoSEQ multiplex PCR; TCRdb keeps only in-frame clonotypes and omits some of them. The data show approximately 97,000 clones, 86% seen once. The specimen comprised CD4+ or CD8+ T cells sorted from blood, sampled in a trial of the OX40 agonist ivuxolimab. The receptor set was obtained from an adult with an advanced solid tumor such as melanoma, head and neck, liver or kidney cancer.

This chain links TRBV4-1 with TRBJ2-1; possible D gene TRBD2, 5 bases. V was pared by 1 base and J by 3 bases, with 13 bases between. Germline CDR1 reads MGHRA; CDR2 reads YSYEKL. The CDR3 runs to 16 residues. The CDR3 here is CASSQGQSGDYNEQFF. CDR3 nucleotides: TGCGCCAGCAGCCAAGGTCAATCCGGGGACTACAATGAGCAGTTCTTC.

The rearrangement uses TRBV30 and TRBJ2-7; unclear D gene. The germline gives CDR1 GTSNPN, CDR2 SVGIG (reference sequence). V was pared by 1 base and J by 5 bases, with 9 bases between. The CDR3 has 12 amino acids. CDR3 region: CAWSAEGDEQYF. CDR3 nucleotides: TGTGCCTGGAGTGCTGAAGGCGACGAGCAGTACTTC.

The V call is TRBV4-3, the J call TRBJ2-1, with D possibly matching TRBD2 (5 bases). Trimming took off 4 bases at V and 5 bases at J, with 18 bases between the two ends. Germline-derived CDR1 and CDR2 are LGHNA and YSLEER. The CDR3 has 16 residues. The CDR3, as DNA: TGCGCCAGCAGCCCCCTATGGACTGATGAGGACAATGAGCAGTTCTTC. This sequence encodes CASSPLWTDEDNEQFF.

This chain links TRBV19 with TRBJ1-1; the D is unclear. Trimming took off 7 bases at V and 6 bases at J, with 9 bases between the two ends. CDR3 length: 11 amino acids. CDR1 is LNHDA and CDR2 is SQIVND in the germline V gene (reference sequence). The CDR3 protein is CASTQVAEAFF. CDR3 bases: TGTGCCAGTACCCAGGTCGCTGAAGCTTTCTTT.

This chain uses TRBV2 with TRBJ2-2; D remains unclear. The germline V and J ends were trimmed by 6 bases and 6 bases, with 11 bases remaining between them. Looked up from germline, CDR1 is SNHLY and CDR2 is FYNNEI. CDR3 length: 13 amino acids. CDR3 amino acids: CASSESHAGELFF. The CDR3 coding sequence is TGTGCCAGCAGCGAGTCCCACGCCGGGGAGCTGTTTTTT.

This chain links TRBV19 with TRBJ2-7; 8 bases are shared with TRBD1. The germline V gene encodes CDR1 LNHDA and CDR2 SQIVND (reference sequence). CDR3 length: 15 amino acids. V trimming: 0 bases; J trimming: 6 bases; junction bases outside the gene matches: 7. CDR3 in amino acids: CASSIDYRGTREQYF. The DNA of the CDR3 is TGTGCCAGTAGTATAGACTACAGGGGGACTCGCGAGCAGTACTTC.

This clone occurred once. V and J are TRBV5-1 and TRBJ1-6, with TRBD1 matching 8 bases. The ends lost 4 bases at V and 8 bases at J; junction bases unmatched: 8. The CDR3 consists of 15 residues. CDR1 is SGHRS and CDR2 is YFSETQ in the germline V gene. CDR3 residues: CASSRKTGDDSPLHF. The CDR3 DNA follows: TGCGCCAGCAGCCGAAAGACAGGGGACGATTCACCCCTCCACTTT. The complete variable domain, with remaining parts taken from reference TRBV5-1 and TRBJ1-6, reads KAGVTQTPRYLIKTRGQQVTLSCSPISGHRSVSWYQQTPGQGLQFLFEYFSETQRNKGNFPGRFSGRQFSNSRSEMNVSTLELGDSALYLCASSRKTGDDSPLHFGNGTRLTVT.

The V and J genes are TRBV5-4 and TRBJ2-1; D perhaps matches TRBD1 (6 bases). The length of the CDR3 is 15 residues. Per the germline V gene, CDR1 is SGHNT and CDR2 is YYREEE (reference sequence). The V end lost 4 bases, the J end lost 4 bases, and 15 bases lay between the germline ends. For the CDR3, the DNA is TGTGCCAGCAGCCCTCCGAGAGGGGGATACAATGAGCAGTTCTTC. Encoded protein: CASSPPRGGYNEQFF.

The chain employs TRBV7-8 and TRBJ1-5, with D unresolved. Trimming took off 5 bases at V and 2 bases at J, with 10 bases between the two ends. The CDR3 consists of 14 residues. Per the germline V gene, CDR1 is SGHVS and CDR2 is FQNEAQ. The CDR3 coding sequence is TGTGCCAGCAGCCTAAACAGTGGCAATCAGCCCCAGCATTTT. The encoded protein is CASSLNSGNQPQHF.

The count of this clone is one. This chain links TRBV6-1 with TRBJ1-1; no clear D gene. V was trimmed by 7 bases and J by 0 bases, leaving 9 bases between them. The CDR3 is 13 amino acids. Per germline, CDR1 MNHNS and CDR2 SASEGT. In DNA, the CDR3 is TGTGCCAGCAAGGTCGTCCTGAACACTGAAGCTTTCTTT. It yields the protein CASKVVLNTEAFF.

The V gene is TRBV6-5, the J gene TRBJ2-5; no clear D. The J call may be mistaken, given a closer DNA end match to TRBJ2-7. The CDR3 totals 14 residues. Looked up from germline, CDR1 is MNHEY and CDR2 is SVGAGI. CDR3 sequence reads: CASSYTGYTYEQYF. DNA for the CDR3: TGTGCCAGCAGTTACACCGGGTATACCTACGAGCAGTACTTC.

This clone was found a few times. The chain recombines TRBV9 with TRBJ2-7; 7 bases fit TRBD1. The CDR3 consists of 18 residues. Germline V CDR1 and CDR2: SGDLS, YYNGEE. The J segment lost 0 bases and the V segment lost 3 bases, leaving 15 bases of the junction unmatched. For the CDR3, the DNA is TGTGCCAGCAGCGCGGGCCCAAGATCGTACAGGGGCTCCTACGAGCAGTACTTC. Amino acids: CASSAGPRSYRGSYEQYF.

In nucleotides, the CDR3 is TGCGCCAGCAGCTTGCGGGCTAGCGGTGTGTACAATGAGCAGTTCTTC. It encodes CASSLRASGVYNEQFF. V and J are TRBV5-1 and TRBJ2-1; 7 nucleotides agree with TRBD2. The ends lost 1 base at V and 4 bases at J; junction bases unmatched: 8. Germline values: CDR1 SGHRS, CDR2 YFSETQ. The CDR3 runs 16 residues.

The J gene is TRBJ1-4, the V gene TRBV19, with D unclear. The CDR3 consists of 14 residues. Germline V lookup: CDR1 LNHDA, CDR2 SQIVND (reference sequence). V lost 2 bases and J 4 bases, leaving 8 bases between the germline ends. DNA of the CDR3: TGTGCCAGTAGTATATCGGTTCTTAATGAAAAACTGTTTTTT. Its translation: CASSISVLNEKLFF.

The V call is TRBV30, the J call TRBJ1-1; D gene ambiguous. V lost 4 bases and J lost 1, with 10 bases in between. The CDR3 totals 13 residues. The germline gives CDR1 GTSNPN, CDR2 SVGIG (reference sequence). CDR3 in DNA: TGTGCCTGGACTGGCAGAGAGAACACTGAAGCTTTCTTT. This sequence encodes CAWTGRENTEAFF.

This chain uses TRBV6-6 with TRBJ2-7; no clear D. Germline CDR1 and CDR2: MNHNY and SVGAGI (reference sequence). The V gene lost 3 bases and the J gene lost 6 bases, with 15 bases spanning the gap. There are 14 residues in the CDR3. The CDR3 sequence is CASSYPAKGREQYF. CDR3 coding DNA: TGTGCCAGCAGTTATCCCGCAAAGGGTCGCGAGCAGTACTTC.

This clone has just a few counts. CDR3 residues: CASSQPQGDNEQFF. As DNA, the CDR3 is TGTGCCAGCAGCCAACCGCAGGGAGACAATGAGCAGTTCTTC. The chain links TRBV4-2 to TRBJ2-1; either TRBD1 or TRBD2 may fit D (5 bases each). The CDR3 consists of 14 residues. The V end was cut by 2 bases, the J end by 5 bases, with 10 bases between. The germline gives CDR1 LGHNA, CDR2 YNFKEQ.

This clone has just one count. V gene TRBV2 combines with J gene TRBJ2-3; D might be TRBD1 (6 bases). There are 13 residues in the CDR3. Trimming cost V 6 bases and J 2 bases, with 9 bases left between them. CDR1 and CDR2 from the germline V gene are SNHLY and FYNNEI. The CDR3: CASRQGVTDTQYF. Written as DNA, the CDR3 is TGTGCCAGCAGACAGGGCGTCACAGATACGCAGTATTTT.

V is TRBV6-6 and J is TRBJ1-2; unclear D gene. The germline V and J ends were trimmed by 0 bases and 8 bases, with 13 bases remaining between them. CDR1 and CDR2 from the germline V gene are MNHNY and SVGAGI (reference sequence). The CDR3 loop spans 14 amino acids. CDR3 protein: CASSYSGVKGGYTF. The CDR3 DNA reads as TGTGCCAGCAGTTACTCCGGGGTAAAAGGCGGCTACACCTTC.

CDR3 in amino acids: CASSWGLAGTYEQYF. The CDR3 DNA is TGTGCCAGCAGCTGGGGACTAGCGGGCACCTACGAGCAGTACTTC. The J gene is TRBJ2-7, the V gene TRBV7-8; 12 positions match TRBD2. The CDR3 consists of 15 residues. Germline values: CDR1 SGHVS, CDR2 FQNEAQ. The V segment lost 4 bases and the J segment 2 bases; nucleotides outside the gene matches: 3.

V usage is TRBV14 and J usage is TRBJ2-7; D may correspond to TRBD1 or TRBD2 (5 bases each). Per germline, CDR1 SGHDN and CDR2 FVKESK. CDR3 length: 17 amino acids. Trimming removed 2 bases from V and 0 bases from J, with 17 bases in between. The CDR3 nucleotides read TGTGCCAGCAGCCAATTGGTAGGGACGGCGAGCTCCTACGAGCAGTACTTC. Protein: CASSQLVGTASSYEQYF.

The chain employs TRBV6-6 and TRBJ1-1; D is unresolved. This CDR3 contains 12 residues. Germline V lookup: CDR1 MNHNY, CDR2 SVGAGI (reference sequence). The ends were cut back, 5 bases at V and 8 bases at J, with 12 bases in the middle. The CDR3 DNA follows: TGTGCCAGCAGTACCCCCGAGAAGGAAGCTTTCTTT. It encodes CASSTPEKEAFF.

The gene calls are TRBV10-3 and TRBJ2-3; 8 nucleotides align to TRBD1. This CDR3 has 15 amino acids. The germline gives CDR1 ENHRY, CDR2 SYGVKD. Germline trimming cut 4 bases from V and 1 base from J; bases unmatched to any gene: 4. The CDR3 region is CAISALQGGTDTQYF. The CDR3 region has the DNA TGTGCCATCAGTGCTTTACAGGGGGGCACAGATACGCAGTATTTT.

The chain is built from TRBV27 and TRBJ2-1; D might be TRBD2 (6 bases). Trimming cost V 1 base and J 4 bases, with 14 bases left between them. There are 16 residues in the CDR3. CDR1 and CDR2 from the germline V gene are MNHEY and SMNVEV (reference sequence). The CDR3 region has the DNA TGTGCCAGCAGTTTATGGATGGGGGGTTCGTACAATGAGCAGTTCTTC. This codes for CASSLWMGGSYNEQFF.

V gene TRBV7-3 combines with J gene TRBJ2-1; 7 positions agree with TRBD2. This CDR3 is built from 15 residues. Germline CDR1 reads SGHTA; CDR2 reads FQGTGA. Trimming at V came to 2 bases and at J to 4 bases, leaving 5 bases not matched to a gene. The CDR3 is CASSLGEGPYNEQFF. The DNA of the CDR3 is TGTGCCAGCAGCTTAGGGGAGGGCCCATACAATGAGCAGTTCTTC. Using reference TRBV7-3 and TRBJ2-1 for the parts outside the CDR3, the full variable domain is GAGVSQTPSNKVTEKGKYVELRCDPISGHTALYWYRQSLGQGPEFLIYFQGTGAADDSGLPNDRFFAVRPEGSVSTLKIQRTERGDSAVYLCASSLGEGPYNEQFFGPGTRLTVL.

The chain is built from TRBV7-3 and TRBJ1-2; D is undetermined. Germline lookup yields CDR1 SGHTA and CDR2 FQGTGA. The V end was cut by 0 bases, the J end by 7 bases, with 15 bases between. The CDR3 has 15 residues. CDR3 sequence (DNA): TGTGCCAGCAGCTTAACGCGGGGAGGGTCGGGTGGCTACACCTTC. Protein: CASSLTRGGSGGYTF.

This sequence joins TRBV6-1 and TRBJ1-4; D remains ambiguous. Germline lookup yields CDR1 MNHNS and CDR2 SASEGT. CDR3 length: 12 residues. Trimming removed 2 bases at V and 8 bases at J, with 6 bases between. The CDR3 here is CASSELHEKLFF. The DNA of the CDR3 is TGTGCCAGCAGTGAACTTCACGAAAAACTGTTTTTT.

The V and J genes are TRBV2 and TRBJ1-2; TRBD1 matches 9 bases. CDR3 size: 14 residues. Germline V lookup: CDR1 SNHLY, CDR2 FYNNEI. After removal of 4 bases from V and 6 bases from J, the junction contained 6 bases not matched to a gene. CDR3: CASSVLGTGNGYTF. Written as DNA, the CDR3 is TGTGCCAGCAGTGTTCTCGGGACAGGGAATGGCTACACCTTC.